Listed below are T cell receptor beta chains from one sample, sequenced in a study of lymphopenia after photon versus proton radiotherapy. TCRdb keeps only in-frame clones here, not all; method: immunoSEQ multiplex PCR. The table records about 6,100 clones, approximately 91% of them present only once. The specimen comprised peripheral blood, sampled from a patient treated with photon-based radiotherapy. These receptors were taken from a man in his 60s with cholangiocarcinoma. Each CDR3 is given with its conserved first and last residue. Fields, in order: clone size, V gene, D gene, J gene, CDR3 protein, CDR3 DNA. D genes are given only for firm matches. Rows may omit the clone size; those that give it use once, few, many or a size class.

clone size: once; V gene: TRBV5-5; D gene: .; J gene: TRBJ2-7; CDR3 protein: CASSRDWDPYEQYF; CDR3 DNA: TGTGCCAGCAGTAGAGACTGGGACCCCTACGAGCAGTACTTC
clone size: .; V gene: TRBV7-2; D gene: TRBD1; J gene: TRBJ2-1; CDR3 protein: CASSEGGTGYNEQFF; CDR3 DNA: TGTGCCAGCAGCGAAGGGGGGACAGGGTACAATGAGCAGTTCTTC
clone size: once; V gene: TRBV6-4; D gene: TRBD1; J gene: TRBJ2-1; CDR3 protein: CASSGQGGDEQFF; CDR3 DNA: TGTGCCAGCAGCGGACAGGGGGGGGATGAGCAGTTCTTC
clone size: few; V gene: TRBV9; D gene: TRBD1; J gene: TRBJ1-6; CDR3 protein: CASSPGQGNSPLHF; CDR3 DNA: TGTGCCAGCTCTCCGGGACAGGGGAACTCACCCCTCCACTTT
clone size: .; V gene: TRBV28; D gene: TRBD1; J gene: TRBJ2-1; CDR3 protein: CASTEGTGGSLYNEQFF; CDR3 DNA: TGTGCCAGCACTGAAGGGACAGGAGGGTCTCTCTACAATGAGCAGTTCTTC
clone size: .; V gene: TRBV7-2; D gene: TRBD2; J gene: TRBJ2-5; CDR3 protein: CASSLGLAGGYQETQYF; CDR3 DNA: TGTGCCAGCAGCTTAGGTCTAGCGGGGGGATATCAAGAGACCCAGTACTTC
clone size: .; V gene: TRBV6-5; D gene: .; J gene: TRBJ1-2; CDR3 protein: CASRRSGAGYGYTF; CDR3 DNA: TGTGCCAGCAGACGTTCGGGGGCAGGCTATGGCTACACCTTC
clone size: .; V gene: TRBV10-3; D gene: TRBD1; J gene: TRBJ2-1; CDR3 protein: CAISSDRGRVNEQFF; CDR3 DNA: TGTGCCATCAGTTCGGACAGGGGGCGAGTAAATGAGCAGTTCTTC
clone size: .; V gene: TRBV14; D gene: TRBD1; J gene: TRBJ2-1; CDR3 protein: CASSQDILGTGNNEQFF; CDR3 DNA: TGTGCCAGCAGCCAAGATATCCTGGGGACAGGTAACAATGAGCAGTTCTTC
clone size: .; V gene: TRBV29-1; D gene: .; J gene: TRBJ2-3; CDR3 protein: CSVWDGGGGDTQYF; CDR3 DNA: TGCAGCGTCTGGGACGGGGGCGGTGGGGATACGCAGTATTTT